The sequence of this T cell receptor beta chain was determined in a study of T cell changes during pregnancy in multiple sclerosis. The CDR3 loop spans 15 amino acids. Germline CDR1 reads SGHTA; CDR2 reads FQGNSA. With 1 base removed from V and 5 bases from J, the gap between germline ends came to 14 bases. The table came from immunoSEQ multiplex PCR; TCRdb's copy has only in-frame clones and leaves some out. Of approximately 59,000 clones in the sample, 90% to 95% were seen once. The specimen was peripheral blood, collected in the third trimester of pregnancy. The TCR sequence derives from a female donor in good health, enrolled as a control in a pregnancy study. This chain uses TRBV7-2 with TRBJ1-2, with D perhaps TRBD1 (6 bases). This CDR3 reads CASSLEVGQMYGYTF. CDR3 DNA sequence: TGTGCCAGCAGCTTAGAGGTCGGACAGATGTATGGCTACACCTTC.